This T cell receptor (beta chain) was recovered during a study of cytomegalovirus exposure and HLA in healthy donors (TCRdb year 2017). Looking at the study overall: An earlier analysis of about 530 of the donors reported 276 Gb of sequence data and 95 million to 120 million unique TCR beta sequences obtained from around 190 million T cells. Approximately 310 gigabases of sequencing data and approximately 93 million unique TCR sequences were included in an early release covering roughly 600 HLA-typed donors. Of the roughly 430 genotyped donors, 65% to 90% fell in the genetic ancestry cluster associated with self-reported Caucasian donors. The study aimed to test whether cataloging public T cell receptors could reveal signatures of past pathogen exposure. The study used immunosequencing to profile the T cell repertoires of 600 to 850 subjects and linked those repertoires to cytomegalovirus serostatus. In addition to the first cohort of 650 to 800 subjects, a separate validation cohort of approximately 110 different subjects was used. To predict cytomegalovirus infection status, the study combined high-throughput TCR immunosequencing, statistical association of individual TCRs with disease status, and machine learning. To study patterns of TCR occurrence, a later analysis re-analyzed previously published TCR beta repertoires from under 750 donors and added high-resolution HLA genotyping. Rather than drawing on any new phenotypic data, the later analysis identified candidate immune exposures from TCR beta sequences and the way those sequences occurred across donors. An earlier analysis of around 640 of the donors used high-throughput TCR beta sequencing to judge whether each TCR beta V gene segment behaved as functional or pseudogenic. Donor age, sex, ethnicity and CMV serostatus were compiled alongside the repertoire data. A later genetic analysis used genome-wide SNP genotypes for about three fifths of the 666 donors, treating that subset as a discovery cohort. Every repertoire in the discovery cohort had been generated on one and the same sequencing platform. HLA typing covered class I and class II loci at four-digit resolution. The number of donors typed differed by locus, with 629-630 for A, B, C, DRB1 and DQB1, around 500 for DQA1, 600 to 610 for DPA1, and around 430 for DPB1. Four to six DR-DQ haplotypes were handled as single units for association and clustering, since linkage in the cohort was strong. On average, roughly 250,000 unique TCR beta nucleotide sequences were sequenced per donor among 350 to 400 genotyped donors of the cohort, with approximately 18% of those sequences being non-productive. What the study reported, not specific to this receptor: In the study, approximately 160 TCR beta chains were listed as associated with cytomegalovirus. An earlier analysis of some 560 of the donors showed that most TCR beta V segments appeared in productive rearrangements either about 87% or about 30% of the time, which broadly matched IMGT annotations. A cluster of highly shared sequence variants was judged likely to represent a technical artifact of the sequencing pipeline. Immune exposure information for the cohort was limited to CMV serostatus. It was suggested by the authors that the approach could potentially be generalized to other disease states and immunological phenotypes. Some IMGT-functional V segments, including TRBV6-2 and TRBV6-3, could not be distinguished by the 87-base-pair reads and were therefore excluded. The earlier analysis of 587 of the donors excluded some 15 rarely observed V segments, including chromosome 9 orphons, because counts were too low. According to a later analysis, TCR association rates differed among HLA loci, with DRB1 alleles showing the most associated TCRs and HLA-C alleles showing the fewest. Because some donors lacked HLA typing at each locus, the association tests relied only on the typed subset. In a later analysis, HLA-associated TCR beta chains showed more clonal expansion and lower generation probabilities than non-associated chains that were equally common. In this cohort, only TCR beta chains were sequenced, and detectable features were limited by the absence of alpha or paired-chain data. V-gene and J-gene trimming of TCR beta chains was associated with a missense DCLRE1C variant in a later genetic analysis, and the association was replicated in an independent cohort. Roughly uniform sequencing depth across donors was assumed in presence/absence analyses, although this assumption may not hold. Cytomegalovirus status was reported to be diagnosed by the classifier with high specificity and sensitivity in both the original and validation cohorts. Correlated functional status among segregating V segments might be attributable to linkage disequilibrium, but an unknown experimental factor could not be ruled out. In vitro tests confirmed that a few of the cytomegalovirus-associated TCR beta chains recognize cytomegalovirus antigens. A further reported finding was that TCR beta sequences accurately predicted the HLA-A and HLA-B alleles for most subjects in the first cohort. A later analysis found that most CMV-associated TCR beta chains appeared HLA-restricted, with HLA associations seemingly driven largely by CMV exposure. A later analysis reported that several top co-occurrence clusters appeared linked to parvovirus B19, influenza, CMV and Epstein-Barr virus. When HLA alleles, especially DR and DQ, strongly co-occurred, attributing TCR associations to individual alleles was difficult. Most TCR sequences were observed very rarely across donors, whereas some public TCRs were present in many individuals. In a later genetic analysis, fewer N-insertions in productive TCRs were reported among donors in an Asian-associated ancestry cluster than the approximately 630-donor mean. Specific HLA alleles were associated with about 17,000 TCR beta sequences at a false discovery rate of 0.05 in a later analysis.

The germline V gene sets CDR1 to MNHNS and CDR2 to SASEGT. Reading from cysteine to phenylalanine, the CDR3 counts 16 amino acids. Only the CDR3 part of the read is kept: 48 bases, read in frame from the first base. V is pared back by 3 bases and J by 0 bases, with 14 bases lying between the germline termini. Points on this clone: Its recognized antigen is unknown. No per-base quality is available; no much larger clone lies one base away.

The cohort consisted of 666 healthy bone marrow donors. All cohort members were sampled while nominally healthy, although unrecorded immune exposures were likely present. The donor tested CMV seropositive, placing the donor among the 250 to 350 seropositive members of the cohort. Each donor provided a peripheral blood sample, and peripheral blood mononuclear cells were used for TCR beta sequencing. The Qiagen DNeasy Blood Extraction Kit was used to extract genomic DNA from the blood cell samples. The receptor library was made with the immunoSEQ multiplex PCR assay. A mixture of 60 forward primers for TCR Vbeta segments and 13 reverse primers for TCR Jbeta segments was used in the multiplex PCR. The CDR3 region of rearranged TCR beta genes was amplified from genomic DNA with a multiplex PCR assay. The amplified TCR beta libraries were sequenced on the Illumina HiSeq System as 87-base-pair reads. Per the original workflow: Across the roughly 670 repertoires, a later analysis counted 80 million or so unique TCR beta chains, 9.5 million to 13 million of which were shared by at least two donors. Raw reads were error-corrected and collapsed into unique sequences by a nearest-neighbor algorithm in which closely related sequences were merged to remove PCR and sequencing errors. V, D and J gene segments were assigned by aligning CDR3 sequences to IMGT reference sequences. For a sequence to be retained, a match of at least six nucleotides was required to both a V gene segment and a J gene segment. Rearrangements were called productive when the CDR3 lacked stop codons and stayed in frame with V and J; all others were non-productive. CDR3 was defined according to IMGT convention as the region running from the second conserved V-encoded cysteine to the conserved J-encoded phenylalanine. The earlier analysis of 500 to 650 of the donors excluded any sequence lacking an unambiguous match to a single V gene segment. In an earlier analysis of approximately 560 of the donors, a V segment was called functional when productive rearrangements were above 56.7%, and segregating when the standard deviation between donors exceeded 5%. To diagnose cytomegalovirus status from the catalog of TCR beta chain sequences, a statistical classification framework was built. In a later analysis, V and J genes were assigned by comparing TCR nucleotide sequences against IMGT/GENE-DB human TR gene sequences. The TCRdist pipeline was used in a later analysis to assign CDR3 sequences and most-parsimonious VDJ recombination scenarios. In a later analysis, every TCR beta chain was defined by the combination of its CDR3 amino acid sequence and its V-gene family, and reads without a unique V-gene family were dropped. A later analysis removed 500 to 650 highly shared, low-generation-probability nucleotide sequences to deal with suspected cross-contamination and a sequencing artifact. For each public chain, a later analysis derived a clonal expansion index from normalized ranks of inferred template counts within each repertoire. Generation probabilities in a later analysis came from a VDJ recombination model fitted to out-of-frame rearrangements, and those results were checked against IGoR. In a later analysis, TCR-TCR, TCR-HLA and TCR-CMV co-occurrence was scored with hypergeometric tests, and a repertoire-size bias correction was applied to TCR pairs. A later analysis estimated false discovery rates by permuting HLA or CMV assignments 20 times. A later analysis grouped co-occurring TCRs with DBSCAN, adding TCRdist sequence similarity when clustering within HLA-allele-positive subsets. For co-occurrence clustering, repertoires with fewer than 30,000 or more than 120,000 public chains were excluded, along with roughly five repertoires with anomalous nucleotide sharing. What TCRdb holds here is the immuneACCESS table cut down to in-frame rearrangements. Part of the clones is not present; checked against another copy, under half of the missing clones reflect an unresolved V gene, and the others are unexplained. D and trimming come from the DNA, and the V and J calls and clone size come from that table. The sample table lists roughly 150,000 clones, 65% to 70% of them with a count of one. The leading ten clones occupy more than 9% of the sample.

The origin of this receptor is a man aged 25 to 40 in good health and CMV-seropositive. The sequenced sample was PBMCs. The V and J genes are TRBV6-1 and TRBJ1-1; TRBD1 might be the D gene, on 6 matching bases. The nucleotide sequence is given as TGTGCCAGCAGTGAGGGTCAGGGGCCAATGAACACTGAAGCTTTCTTT. This gives the protein CASSEGQGPMNTEAFF.